A selection of T cell receptor beta chains follows, all from one sample in a study of CXCR3-negative and CXCR3-positive naive CD8 T cells. TCRdb re-called the 5' RACE reads; every CDR3 protein appears as one record, without DNA. The repertoire table contains 5,500 to 6,000 distinct CDR3 sequences. Specimen: naive CXCR3+ CD8+ T cells from blood. These receptors were taken from a human donor in good health. Some clones in this sample may be carry-over from other donors' samples. CDR3s include the opening cysteine and the closing phenylalanine or tryptophan. Fields, in order: clone size, J gene, V gene, CDR3 protein. Size values are once, few and many counts, or a class for expanded clones, and some rows have none.

medium-sized TRBJ2-7 TRBV28 CASSSTGLAELYEQYF
medium-sized TRBJ2-2 TRBV29-1 CSVEDLGGGELFF
medium-sized TRBJ2-7 TRBV20-1 CSALERGRLYEQYF
NA TRBJ2-1 TRBV14 CASCSTYSTYNEQFF
NA TRBJ1-4 TRBV14 CASSHRYQGLGRELFF
NA TRBJ2-6 TRBV29-1 CSVVLAGANVLTF
medium-sized TRBJ2-1 TRBV2 CASSIRTGPNEQFF
NA TRBJ2-7 TRBV12-3/TRBV12-4 CASSLPANEQYF
medium-sized TRBJ2-2 TRBV10-3 CAISVRWAADGELFF
NA TRBJ2-4 TRBV7-9 CASSMGLAGVKNIQYF
NA TRBJ2-1 TRBV29-1 CSVERTPNEQFF
NA TRBJ2-7 TRBV7-6 CASTPGVSGGEQYF
NA TRBJ2-5 TRBV14 CASSQDSGETQYF
NA TRBJ2-3 TRBV12-3/TRBV12-4 CASTLGGGDTQYF
NA TRBJ2-7 TRBV20-1 CSAREAQGNSYEQYF
medium-sized TRBJ1-4 TRBV5-1 CASSFRDKNEKLFF
NA TRBJ2-2 TRBV19 CASSIWQENTGELFF
medium-sized TRBJ2-3 TRBV3-1 CASSSARTSKGTDTQYF